This T cell receptor (beta chain) appears in the sequencing data of a study of post-analysis software for immune sequencing data. Study at large: Patients with relapsing-remitting, secondary progressive and progressive-relapsing multiple sclerosis courses were all represented. Whole-study results and caveats: With TRBV5-6, TRBV5-1 and TRBV20-1 included, about five TRBV segments were more frequent in patients than in controls.

Prepared libraries of TCR beta cDNA carried unique molecular identifiers. T cells numbering roughly 1 to 11 million yielded cDNA molecules that totaled some 500,000. TCRdb ran MiXCR on the PCR reads and lists one entry per CDR3 protein. The profile covers roughly 400,000 distinct CDR3 sequences, with 30% to 45% appearing a single time and approximately 7.1% taken by the ten largest. Trimming stripped 0 bases from V and 3 bases from J, with 11 bases between. The CDR3 is 15 amino acids. CDR1 is LGHDT, CDR2 YNNKEL, per germline (reference sequence). Notes on this clonotype: As yet, its antigen is unknown.

This sequence originates from a girl between 2 and 10 years old with multiple sclerosis. The V call is TRBV3-1, the J call TRBJ1-2; D unclear. Source material: blood. The CDR3 nucleotides read TGTGCCAGCAGCCAAGACCCCCAGAGCCACTATGGCTACACCTTC. It specifies CASSQDPQSHYGYTF.